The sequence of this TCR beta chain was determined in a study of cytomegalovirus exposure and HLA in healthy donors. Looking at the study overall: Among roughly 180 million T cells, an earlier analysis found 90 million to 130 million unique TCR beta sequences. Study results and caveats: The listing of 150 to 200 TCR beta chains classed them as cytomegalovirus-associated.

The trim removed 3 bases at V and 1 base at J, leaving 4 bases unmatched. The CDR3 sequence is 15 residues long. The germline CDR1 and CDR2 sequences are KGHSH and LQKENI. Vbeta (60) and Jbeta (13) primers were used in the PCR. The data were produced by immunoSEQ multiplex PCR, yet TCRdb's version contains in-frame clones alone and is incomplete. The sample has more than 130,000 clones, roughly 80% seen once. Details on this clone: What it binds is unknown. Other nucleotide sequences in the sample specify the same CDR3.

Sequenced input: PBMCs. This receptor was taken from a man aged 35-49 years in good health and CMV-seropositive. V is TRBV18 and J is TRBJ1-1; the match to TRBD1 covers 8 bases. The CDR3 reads CASSPQGAGNTEAFF. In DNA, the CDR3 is TGTGCCAGCTCACCCCAGGGGGCAGGGAACACTGAAGCTTTCTTT. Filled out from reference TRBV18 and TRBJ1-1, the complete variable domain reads NAGVMQNPRHLVRRRGQEARLRCSPMKGHSHVYWYRQLPEEGLKFMVYLQKENIIDESGMPKERFSAEFPKEGPSILRIQQVVRGDSAAYFCASSPQGAGNTEAFFGQGTRLTVV.